The 32 T cell receptor beta chains in this list originate from one sample, sequenced in a study of beta chain features in type 1 diabetes. Findings of the study overall: Moderate but significant shortening of TCRB CDR3s was recorded in all four CD4+ subsets from Type 1 diabetes patients.

These TCRs' antigens remain unknown. Reverse transcription of all isolated RNA meant that expressed TCRB transcripts were sequenced. Sequenced by immunoSEQ multiplex PCR; TCRdb stores in-frame clones only, minus some. The table lists some 190,000 clones, 7% to 9% of them singletons. Input material: central memory CD4+ T cells from blood. These receptor sequences come from a man between 18 and 35 years old with type 1 diabetes.

The chain couples TRBV11-2 to TRBJ1-6; a weak D match, TRBD1 (6 bases). Germline V CDR1 and CDR2: SGHAT, FQNNGV. V was clipped by 4 bases and J by 7 bases, with 11 bases between them. The CDR3 runs 14 residues. The CDR3 spells CASSWDNRNSPLHF. The CDR3 nucleotides are TGTGCCAGCAGCTGGGACAACCGGAATTCACCCCTCCACTTT.

This sequence joins TRBV7-9 and TRBJ2-7, with TRBD2 as a possible D gene (6 bases). This CDR3 is 13 amino acids long. V was clipped by 7 bases and J by 2 bases, with 12 bases between them. Germline CDR1 SEHNR, CDR2 FQNEAQ (reference sequence). The chain's CDR3 is CASNRLVTYEQYF. The CDR3 DNA reads TGTGCCAGCAACCGACTAGTCACCTACGAGCAGTACTTC. Using reference TRBV7-9 and TRBJ2-7 for the parts outside the CDR3, the full variable domain is DTGVSQNPRHKITKRGQNVTFRCDPISEHNRLYWYRQTLGQGPEFLTYFQNEAQLEKSRLLSDRFSAERPKGSFSTLEIQRTEQGDSAMYLCASNRLVTYEQYFGPGTRLTVT.

Note on this clone: The sample carries other DNA sequences with the same CDR3. The chain combines TRBV18 with TRBJ1-1; 8 nucleotides align to TRBD1. J was trimmed by 1 base and V by 2 bases; bases with no gene match: 0. The germline V gene has CDR1 KGHSH and CDR2 LQKENI. The CDR3 consists of 14 residues. CDR3 in DNA: TGTGCCAGCTCACCAGGACAGGGGAACACTGAAGCTTTCTTT. Translation: CASSPGQGNTEAFF.

This clone appeared a few times. This chain uses TRBV7-9 with TRBJ1-4, with 7 bases aligning to TRBD1. The CDR3 is 15 residues long. CDR1 and CDR2 from the germline V gene are SEHNR and FQNEAQ (reference sequence). V shed 8 bases and J 6 bases; nucleotides not matched to a gene: 12. The CDR3: CASGSRQGGYEKLFF. The CDR3 nucleotides are TGTGCCAGCGGTTCGAGACAGGGTGGATATGAAAAACTGTTTTTT.

This clone was counted a few times. The chain employs TRBV28 and TRBJ2-7; TRBD1 might be the D (5 bases). The CDR3 loop spans 13 amino acids. The germline V gene encodes CDR1 MDHEN and CDR2 SYDVKM. V gave up 5 bases and J gave up 0 bases, with 8 bases separating them. The CDR3 DNA reads as TGTGCCAGCAGTAGGACAAGCTCCTACGAGCAGTACTTC. It specifies CASSRTSSYEQYF.

This clone was counted only a few times. The chain uses TRBV29-1 and TRBJ2-3; D gene ambiguous. Trimming cost V 2 bases and J 2 bases, with 8 bases left between them. The germline V gene has CDR1 SQVTM and CDR2 ANQGSEA. This CDR3 is built from 13 residues. CDR3 in amino acids: CSVERRNTDTQYF. In DNA, the CDR3 is TGCAGCGTTGAACGGCGGAACACAGATACGCAGTATTTT.

J is TRBJ2-7 and V is TRBV5-4, with 7 bases matching TRBD1. CDR3 length: 14 residues. CDR1 SGHNT and CDR2 YYREEE come from the germline V gene (reference sequence). J was trimmed by 0 bases and V by 3 bases; bases with no gene match: 3. CDR3 nucleotide sequence: TGTGCCAGCAGCTCGGGACAGAACTCCTACGAGCAGTACTTC. Residues: CASSSGQNSYEQYF.

A few counts support this clone. The chain links TRBV7-2 to TRBJ1-3; 7 bases are shared with TRBD1. The length of the CDR3 is 14 residues. The germline CDR1 and CDR2 sequences are SGHTA and FQGNSA. The ends lost 6 bases at V and 4 bases at J; junction bases unmatched: 6. CDR3 region: CASSMKGAGNTIYF. The DNA for the CDR3 is TGTGCCAGCAGTATGAAGGGGGCCGGAAACACCATATATTTT. The full variable domain, with the rest looked up from reference TRBV7-2 and TRBJ1-3, is GAGVSQSPSNKVTEKGKDVELRCDPISGHTALYWYRQSLGQGLEFLIYFQGNSAPDKSGLPSDRFSAERTGGSVSTLTIQRTQQEDSAVYLCASSMKGAGNTIYFGEGSWLTVV.

The genes are TRBV5-4 and TRBJ2-2; 7 nucleotides line up with TRBD2. Unmatched junction bases numbered 8, after V lost 6 bases and J lost 0 bases. This CDR3 has 16 amino acids. The V gene's germline CDR1 is SGHNT and CDR2 YYREEE (reference sequence). CDR3 sequence reads: CASKNKGGANTGELFF. CDR3 DNA: TGTGCCAGCAAAAACAAGGGAGGGGCGAACACCGGGGAGCTGTTTTTT.

The gene calls are TRBV29-1 and TRBJ2-7, with D perhaps TRBD2 (5 bases). Germline values: CDR1 SQVTM, CDR2 ANQGSEA. Trimming pared 3 bases from V and 7 bases from J, leaving 16 bases between. The CDR3 spans 13 residues. The CDR3 region is CSVDRATTGEQYF. CDR3 coding DNA: TGCAGCGTTGACCGGGCTACCACGGGGGAGCAGTACTTC.

The chain uses TRBV5-1 and TRBJ2-1; 15 bases align to TRBD2. The CDR3 is 16 amino acids. Looked up from germline, CDR1 is SGHRS and CDR2 is YFSETQ. J lost 6 bases, V lost 5 bases, and 6 bases had no gene match. Here the CDR3 DNA reads TGCGCCAGCAGTGGACTAGCGGGAGGGCAGGGCAATGAGCAGTTCTTC. This gives the protein CASSGLAGGQGNEQFF.

A word on this clone: Relative to the germline gene, one junction end is altered; a read error may explain this. The gene calls are TRBV7-9 and TRBJ1-2; D perhaps matches TRBD1 (5 bases). Germline lookup yields CDR1 SEHNR and CDR2 FQNEAQ (reference sequence). CDR3 length: 15 residues. The CDR3 region is CASSRTGGVNYGYTF. DNA of the CDR3: TGCGCCAGCAGCCGAACCGGGGGGGTTAACTATGGCTACACCTTC.

The table lists this clone with a few counts. The sample holds other DNA sequences that translate to the same CDR3. J is TRBJ1-2 and V is TRBV11-2, with 7 bases aligning to TRBD1. Germline CDR1 reads SGHAT; CDR2 reads FQNNGV. The CDR3 is 13 residues long. Trimming at V came to 5 bases and at J to 3 bases, leaving 3 bases not matched to a gene. The CDR3 bases are TGTGCCAGCAGCCCAGGACAGGACTATGGCTACACCTTC. Encoded protein: CASSPGQDYGYTF.

The rearrangement joins TRBV11-2 to TRBJ1-1, with D unresolved. Trimming took off 8 bases at V and 9 bases at J, with 19 bases between the two ends. The CDR3 loop spans 13 amino acids. The germline V gene encodes CDR1 SGHAT and CDR2 FQNNGV. This CDR3 is CASSLGSLGQAFF. CDR3 nucleotides: TGTGCCAGCTCCCTTGGGAGTCTCGGTCAAGCTTTCTTT.

In its sample, this clone was seen many times. The rearrangement joins TRBV6-6 to TRBJ1-5; no reliable D call. Germline V gives CDR1 MNHNY, CDR2 SVGAGI (reference sequence). V was shortened by 4 bases and J by 9 bases, with 10 bases between the two germline ends. There are 12 residues in the CDR3. The CDR3 DNA reads as TGTGCCAGCAGTTTAACAGAGGGGCCCCAGCATTTT. Translation: CASSLTEGPQHF.

This clone was detected only a few times. The chain combines TRBV29-1 with TRBJ1-1, with D unclear. CDR1 is SQVTM and CDR2 is ANQGSEA in the germline V gene. The V gene lost 3 bases and the J gene lost 0 bases, with 8 bases spanning the gap. CDR3 length: 13 amino acids. The CDR3 here is CSVERPLNTEAFF. CDR3 DNA: TGCAGCGTTGAGAGGCCGTTGAACACTGAAGCTTTCTTT.

This clone appeared many times. The J gene is TRBJ2-7, the V gene TRBV10-3; 10 bases agree with TRBD2. The germline V gene encodes CDR1 ENHRY and CDR2 SYGVKD. Trimming at V came to 2 bases and at J to 4 bases, leaving 8 bases not matched to a gene. The CDR3 has 16 amino acids. Here the CDR3 DNA reads TGTGCCATCAGTGAGGGGTCGGGACTAGCGTATTACGAGCAGTACTTC. Protein sequence: CAISEGSGLAYYEQYF.

This clone has a handful of counts. The V gene is TRBV30, the J gene TRBJ1-5; 9 bases are a match to TRBD1. The V gene end was trimmed by 0 bases and the J gene end by 7 bases; junction bases not matched to a gene: 1. Germline CDR1 reads GTSNPN; CDR2 reads SVGIG (reference sequence). The CDR3 extends over 13 amino acids. The CDR3 nucleotides are TGTGCCTGGAGTGTGACAGGGGGACAGCCCCAGCATTTT. It translates to CAWSVTGGQPQHF.

This clone turned up a few times. V is TRBV7-8 and J is TRBJ2-1; TRBD2 matches at 12 bases. The germline CDR1 and CDR2 sequences are SGHVS and FQNEAQ. V lost 2 bases, J lost 8 bases, and 13 bases stayed unmatched. The CDR3 totals 18 residues. The CDR3 DNA follows: TGTGCCAGCAGCTTATGGGCGTCTAGCGGGAGGGCCGGGGATGAGCAGTTCTTC. Translated: CASSLWASSGRAGDEQFF.

This clone came up a few times. The chain links TRBV7-2 to TRBJ2-7, with 11 positions matching TRBD1. The ends lost 3 bases at V and 2 bases at J; junction bases unmatched: 3. The CDR3 covers 15 residues. Germline-derived CDR1 and CDR2 are SGHTA and FQGNSA. DNA for the CDR3: TGTGCCAGCAGCTTGATGGGACAGGGGGCCTACGAGCAGTACTTC. Its protein is CASSLMGQGAYEQYF. The full variable domain, rest sourced from reference TRBV7-2 and TRBJ2-7, is GAGVSQSPSNKVTEKGKDVELRCDPISGHTALYWYRQSLGQGLEFLIYFQGNSAPDKSGLPSDRFSAERTGGSVSTLTIQRTQQEDSAVYLCASSLMGQGAYEQYFGPGTRLTVT.

A note on this clone: A junction end diverges from the germline sequence, so it may reflect a read error. The genes are TRBV28 and TRBJ2-5, with 11 bases aligning to TRBD2. Germline loops: CDR1 MDHEN, CDR2 SYDVKM. This CDR3 is 13 amino acids long. DNA of the CDR3: TGTGCCAGCAGTAAGGGACTAGCGGCGCCCCCCCACTTC. Its protein product is CASSKGLAAPPHF.

This clone was found a few times. The V and J genes are TRBV19 and TRBJ2-2; 7 positions match TRBD2. From germline, CDR1 is LNHDA and CDR2 SQIVND (reference sequence). J was trimmed by 5 bases and V by 5 bases; bases with no gene match: 20. This CDR3 has 19 residues. The CDR3 DNA is TGTGCCAGTAGTTCACGACAGTCCAGCGGCGGGAGACGAACCGGGGAGCTGTTTTTT. Translating gives CASSSRQSSGGRRTGELFF.

This clone was counted only a few times. The chain employs TRBV7-2 and TRBJ2-4; the D is unclear. This CDR3 is built from 18 residues. CDR1 and CDR2 from the germline V gene are SGHTA and FQGNSA. V was trimmed by 4 bases and J by 3 bases, leaving 22 bases between them. CDR3 bases: TGTGCCAGCAGCTCAGGTCCTGGCGTACTGGGTGGCAAAAACATTCAGTACTTC. Its translation is CASSSGPGVLGGKNIQYF. Full variable domain (outside the CDR3, taken from reference TRBV7-2 and TRBJ2-4): GAGVSQSPSNKVTEKGKDVELRCDPISGHTALYWYRQSLGQGLEFLIYFQGNSAPDKSGLPSDRFSAERTGGSVSTLTIQRTQQEDSAVYLCASSSGPGVLGGKNIQYFGAGTRLSVL.

The chain joins TRBV2 to TRBJ2-7; the D gene is possibly TRBD2 (5 bases). Trimming took off 5 bases at V and 5 bases at J, with 10 bases between the two ends. The CDR3 has 12 amino acids. The germline V gene has CDR1 SNHLY and CDR2 FYNNEI. As DNA, the CDR3 is TGTGCCAGCAGTCTTTGGCGGGACGAGCAGTACTTC. Translated: CASSLWRDEQYF.

With regard to this clone: Within the sample, other DNA sequences also encode this same CDR3. The chain couples TRBV30 to TRBJ2-7, with 7 bases identical to TRBD2. CDR1 GTSNPN and CDR2 SVGIG come from the germline V gene (reference sequence). The CDR3 totals 14 residues. Trimming cost V 0 bases and J 2 bases; bases outside gene matches: 4. In DNA form, the CDR3 reads TGTGCCTGGAGTGTACTGGCGGGGGCCTACGAGCAGTACTTC. It encodes CAWSVLAGAYEQYF.

This chain uses TRBV19 with TRBJ1-1, with no clear D. V lost 7 bases and J lost 3, with 9 bases in between. Germline lookup yields CDR1 LNHDA and CDR2 SQIVND (reference sequence). The CDR3 has 12 amino acids. This chain's CDR3 is CASTGYDTEAFF. The DNA for the CDR3 is TGTGCCAGTACGGGGTATGACACTGAAGCTTTCTTT.

This clone turned up a few times. V and J are TRBV19 and TRBJ1-2, with 7 bases identical to TRBD1. The CDR3 totals 14 residues. V lost 4 bases and J lost 2; bases outside the gene matches: 4. Per the germline V gene, CDR1 is LNHDA and CDR2 is SQIVND (reference sequence). CDR3 amino acids: CASSRGQHNYGYTF. CDR3 DNA: TGTGCCAGTAGTAGGGGACAGCACAACTATGGCTACACCTTC.

This clone was recorded a few times. The gene calls are TRBV2 and TRBJ2-7, with 8 bases matching TRBD1. Germline CDR1 and CDR2: SNHLY and FYNNEI. J gave up 2 bases and V 6 bases, and 0 bases lay outside the gene matches. The CDR3 consists of 12 residues. The CDR3 sequence: CASRQGAYEQYF. The CDR3 DNA sequence: TGTGCCAGCAGACAGGGGGCCTACGAGCAGTACTTC.

This clone has a handful of counts. DNA for the CDR3: TGTGCCAGCAGTTCCAGCCCTGGGGGGTTATCCCTCTATGAGCAGTTCTTC. Translated, it gives CASSSSPGGLSLYEQFF. The J gene is TRBJ2-1, the V gene TRBV28, with D maybe TRBD2 (6 bases). Trimming removed 4 bases at V and 8 bases at J, with 24 bases between. The CDR3 runs to 17 residues. Germline CDR1 and CDR2: MDHEN and SYDVKM.

This clone has more than one count but fewer than ten. The chain is built from TRBV30 and TRBJ1-6, with D possibly being TRBD1 (5 bases). The CDR3 is made up of 12 amino acids. Trimming cost V 1 base and J 8 bases, with 6 bases left between them. The germline V gene encodes CDR1 GTSNPN and CDR2 SVGIG (reference sequence). The CDR3 protein is CAWSGQHSPLHF. Written as DNA, the CDR3 is TGTGCCTGGAGTGGACAGCATTCACCCCTCCACTTT.

A few counts support this clone. The chain links TRBV11-2 to TRBJ1-1, with a weak D call TRBD1 (6 bases). The V and J ends lost 5 bases and 5 bases respectively, with 12 bases between them. The germline V gene encodes CDR1 SGHAT and CDR2 FQNNGV. This CDR3 has 13 amino acids. The CDR3 sequence: CASSHQGRTEAFF. The CDR3 region has the DNA TGTGCCAGCAGCCACCAGGGGCGGACTGAAGCTTTCTTT.

The gene calls are TRBV11-2 and TRBJ2-2, with 7 positions matching TRBD2. The CDR3 extends over 17 amino acids. Trimming cost V 5 bases and J 3 bases; bases outside gene matches: 12. Germline V gene lookup returns CDR1 SGHAT and CDR2 FQNNGV. The DNA for the CDR3 is TGTGCCAGCAGCATCGGCGCTGCGAGCGGGGACACCGGGGAGCTGTTTTTT. Translation gives CASSIGAASGDTGELFF.